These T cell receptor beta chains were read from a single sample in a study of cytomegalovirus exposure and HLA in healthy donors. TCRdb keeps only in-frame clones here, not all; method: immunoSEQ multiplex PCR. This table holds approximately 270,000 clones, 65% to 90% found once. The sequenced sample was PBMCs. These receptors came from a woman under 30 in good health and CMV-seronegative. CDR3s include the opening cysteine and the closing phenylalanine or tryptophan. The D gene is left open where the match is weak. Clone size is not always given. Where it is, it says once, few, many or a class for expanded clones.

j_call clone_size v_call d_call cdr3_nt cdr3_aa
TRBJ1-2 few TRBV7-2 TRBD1 TGTGCCAGCACGAGACAGGGTGGTGTTGGGTATGGCTACACCTTC CASTRQGGVGYGYTF
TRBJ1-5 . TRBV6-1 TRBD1 TGTGCCACTGAGGACAGGGGGCTGCAGCCCCAGCATTTT CATEDRGLQPQHF
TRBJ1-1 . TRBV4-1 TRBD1 TGCGCCAGCAGCCAAGATCCAAGGGACAGGGCGGCCAGCACTGAAGCTTTCTTT CASSQDPRDRAASTEAFF
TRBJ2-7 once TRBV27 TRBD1 TGTGCCAGCAGTTTCGAGGGGGCGCAGGACGAGCAGTACTTC CASSFEGAQDEQYF
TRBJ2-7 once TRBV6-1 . TGTGCCAGCAGTGCGGCGGAATATTACGAGCAGTACTTC CASSAAEYYEQYF
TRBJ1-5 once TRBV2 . TGTGCCAGCAGTGAAGAAAACAGGAGCAATCAGCCCCAGCATTTT CASSEENRSNQPQHF
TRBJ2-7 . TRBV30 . TGTGCCTGGAGTGCAGGGGATACATACGAGCAGTACTTC CAWSAGDTYEQYF
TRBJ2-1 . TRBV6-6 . TGTGCCAGCAGTTACGAGCGCCGGTACAATGAGCAGTTCTTC CASSYERRYNEQFF
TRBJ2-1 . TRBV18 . TGTGCCAGCTCACCACCGATTTACGATCGGTTGAGCTCCTACAATGAGCAGTTCTTC CASSPPIYDRLSSYNEQFF
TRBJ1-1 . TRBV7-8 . TGTGCCAGCAGCTTAGGGTTGGAGGGAACGGACACTGAAGCTTTCTTT CASSLGLEGTDTEAFF
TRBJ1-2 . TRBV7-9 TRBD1 TGTGCCAGCAGCGGACTGATGGGCGGGACAGCCTCTAACTATGGCTACACCTTC CASSGLMGGTASNYGYTF
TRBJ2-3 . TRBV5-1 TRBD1 TGCGCCAGCAGCCTAGACAGGGGGCAAGGAGATACGCAGTATTTT CASSLDRGQGDTQYF
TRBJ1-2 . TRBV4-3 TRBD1 TGCGCCAGCAGCCAATATTGGGGGGACAGCTATAACTATGGCTACACCTTC CASSQYWGDSYNYGYTF
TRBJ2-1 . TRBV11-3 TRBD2 TGTGCCAGCGAGGGGGCGGGAGGGTCCTCCTACAATGAGCAGTTCTTC CASEGAGGSSYNEQFF
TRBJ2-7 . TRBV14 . TGTGCCAGCAGCCAAATGAGTCTGACGGGGTGGTACTTC CASSQMSLTGWYF
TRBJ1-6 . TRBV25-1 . TGTGCCAGCTCAGAAGACGCCGACAATAATTCACCCCTCCACTTT CASSEDADNNSPLHF
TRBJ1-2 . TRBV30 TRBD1 TGTGCCTGGAGTGGTACCGGACAGGGGCGAGACACCTTC CAWSGTGQGRDTF
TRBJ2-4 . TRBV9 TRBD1 TGTGCCAGCAGCCCCAACAGGGGAACCAAAAACATTCAGTACTTC CASSPNRGTKNIQYF
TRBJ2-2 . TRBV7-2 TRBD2 TGTGCCAGCAGCCTTCGGGGAGCGGGAGCAAACACCGGGGAGCTGTTTTTT CASSLRGAGANTGELFF
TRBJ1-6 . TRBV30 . TGTGCCTGGAGTGATCCGGGGGTCTATTCACCCCTCCACTTT CAWSDPGVYSPLHF
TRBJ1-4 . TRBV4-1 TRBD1 TGCGCCAGCAGCCAAGATGGGCACCGGGACAGGGATCCCATTAATGAAAAACTGTTTTTT CASSQDGHRDRDPINEKLFF
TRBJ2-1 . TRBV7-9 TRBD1 TGTGCCAGCAGCTTAGAACCGGGACAGCAGAACAATGAGCAGTTCTTC CASSLEPGQQNNEQFF
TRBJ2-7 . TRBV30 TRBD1 TGTGCCTGGGCGACAGGGGGAGGCGAGCAGTACTTC CAWATGGGEQYF
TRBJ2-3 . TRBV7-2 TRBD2 TGTGCCAGCAGCTTAGATTTGGCTAGCGGGGGAGATACGCAGTATTTT CASSLDLASGGDTQYF
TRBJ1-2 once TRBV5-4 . TGTGCCAGCAGCCGAGAAAACGGACTCATAGGTGGCTACACCTTC CASSRENGLIGGYTF
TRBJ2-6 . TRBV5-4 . TGTGCCAGCAGCTCCCGAGGGAGAGTCTCGGCCAACGTCCTGACTTTC CASSSRGRVSANVLTF
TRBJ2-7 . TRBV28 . TGTGCCAGCAGTGTCCAGGGAGGGGGGGGCGAGCAGTACTTC CASSVQGGGGEQYF
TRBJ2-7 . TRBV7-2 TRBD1 TGTGCCAGCAGCTTCTCGGACAGGGAACTCTACGAGCAGTACTTC CASSFSDRELYEQYF
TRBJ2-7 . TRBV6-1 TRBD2 TGTGCCAGCAGTGAGTTAGCGGGAGAATCCTACGAGCAGTACTTC CASSELAGESYEQYF
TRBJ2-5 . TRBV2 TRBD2 TGTGCCAGCAGTCCCGGGACTAGCGGACAAGAGACCCAGTACTTC CASSPGTSGQETQYF
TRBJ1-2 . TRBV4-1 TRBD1 TGCGCCAGCAGCCTGCGACAGGGAGACTACCTTTTCTATGGCTACACCTTC CASSLRQGDYLFYGYTF
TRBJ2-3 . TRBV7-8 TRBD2 TGTGCCAGCAGCTCCTCCCTCGTAGCGGGGGGATTTGAAGATACGCAGTATTTT CASSSSLVAGGFEDTQYF
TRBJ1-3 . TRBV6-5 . TGTGCCAGCAGTACTATATCTGGAAACACCATATATTTT CASSTISGNTIYF
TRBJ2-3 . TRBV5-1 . TGCGCCAGCAGCCGGACCAGAGGGCGGGGAGATACGCAGTATTTT CASSRTRGRGDTQYF
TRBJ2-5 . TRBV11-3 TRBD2 TGTGCCAGCAGCTTAGCCCTCCGGCTAGCGGGAGCGGAGACCCAGTACTTC CASSLALRLAGAETQYF
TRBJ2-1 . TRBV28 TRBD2 TGTGCCAGCAGTCAGTCGGGACTAGCGGGGATAAACAATGAGCAGTTCTTC CASSQSGLAGINNEQFF
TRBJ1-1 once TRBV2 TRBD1 TGTGCCAGCAGTGAAGCGGGAGGACAGGGTGGGACTGAAGCTTTCTTT CASSEAGGQGGTEAFF
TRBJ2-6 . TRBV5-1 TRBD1 TGCGCCAGCAGCATACAGGGGTCTGGGGCCAACGTCCTGACTTTC CASSIQGSGANVLTF
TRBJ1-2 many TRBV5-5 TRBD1 TGTGCCAGCAGCAGCACAGGGGGCTACTATGGCTACACCTTC CASSSTGGYYGYTF
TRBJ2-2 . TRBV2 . TGTGCCAGCAGTCAGGTTAAGAACACCGGGGAGCTGTTTTTT CASSQVKNTGELFF
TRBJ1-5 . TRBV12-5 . TGTGCTAGTGGTTTGGTGACAGCGCCCGGGCCCCAGCATTTT CASGLVTAPGPQHF
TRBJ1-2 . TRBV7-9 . TGTGCCAGCAGCTTAGAATGGGCCAGGGCCATATCGTATGGCGGCTACACCTTC CASSLEWARAISYGGYTF